This T cell receptor (beta chain) appears in the sequencing data of a study of T cell responses to AZD1222 COVID-19 vaccine. Germline V gene lookup returns CDR1 SNHLY and CDR2 FYNNEI. The CDR3 contains 15 residues. The junction had 9 bases not matched to a gene; V was cut back by 7 bases and J by 2 bases. Some clones are missing from TCRdb's copy, which holds only in-frame ones; the method was immunoSEQ multiplex PCR. The table has about 59,000 clones, 65% to 85% seen once. The origin of this receptor is an adult in good health. The chain couples TRBV2 to TRBJ2-3, with TRBD2 identical over 7 bases. This sample comprised peripheral blood, obtained on day 0 of AZD1222 vaccination. The chain's CDR3 is CASTLRLAVTDTQYF. In nucleotides, the CDR3 is TGTGCCAGCACCCTCCGACTAGCTGTCACAGATACGCAGTATTTT.